Listed below are T cell receptor beta chains from one sample, sequenced in a study of Ad26.COV2.S vaccination and SARS-CoV-2 variants. Produced via immunoSEQ multiplex PCR; TCRdb's table is partial and in-frame only. This repertoire shows about 320,000 clones, 85% to 90% found once; its top ten account for about 5%. The sequences come from peripheral blood, collected in a trial of Ad26.COV2.S vaccine versus placebo. The receptors were gathered from a person between 18 and 65 years old who received the Ad26.COV2.S COVID-19 vaccine or a placebo. The CDR3 runs from the conserved cysteine through the conserved F or W. D genes are given only for firm matches. Not every row has a clone size; where given, it reads once, few, many or a size class.

>.|TRBJ1-1|.|TRBV6-4
TGTGCCAGCAGTGAGGCTAGGGGACGGGAAGCTTTCTTT
CASSEARGREAFF
>.|TRBJ1-2|.|TRBV6-1
TGTGCCAGCAGTGAAGAGGTGATCTTGCCACTTGGCTACACCTTC
CASSEEVILPLGYTF
>.|TRBJ2-1|TRBD1|TRBV7-9
TGTGCCAGCAGCTCTCTGGGGACAGGGTCAGTGAGCTCCTACAATGAGCAGTTCTTC
CASSSLGTGSVSSYNEQFF
>.|TRBJ1-1|TRBD1|TRBV27
TGTGCCAGCAGTCGGACAGGGATGAACACTGAAGCTTTCTTT
CASSRTGMNTEAFF
>.|TRBJ1-1|.|TRBV28
TGTGCCAGCAGTCCCACGAGGTTGAACACTGAAGCTTTCTTT
CASSPTRLNTEAFF
>few|TRBJ1-4|.|TRBV3-1/TRBV3-2
TGTGCCAGCTCCCAGGGGCAGCACCCTAATGAAAAACTGTTTTTT
CASSQGQHPNEKLFF
>.|TRBJ1-3|.|TRBV7-9
TGTGCCAGCAGCTTAACATACGGGGGAAACACCATATATTTT
CASSLTYGGNTIYF
>.|TRBJ2-1|TRBD2|TRBV7-2
TGTGCCAGCAGCTTAGCCTCCGGGACTACTGCTGAGCAGTTCTTC
CASSLASGTTAEQFF
>.|TRBJ1-2|TRBD1|TRBV5-6
TGTGCCAGCAGCTTCCCAGGGGGCGCTTATGGCTACACCTTC
CASSFPGGAYGYTF
>.|TRBJ2-2|.|TRBV6-5
TGTGCCAGCAGGTCAGGCACCGGGGAGCTGTTTTTT
CASRSGTGELFF
>.|TRBJ2-2|.|TRBV7-2
TGTGCCAGCAGCTCGATTGGGGGTACTCTGGGCACCGGGGAGCTGTTTTTT
CASSSIGGTLGTGELFF
>.|TRBJ1-4|.|TRBV30
TGTGCCTGGAGTAGCGCCGCGGGACTGTTTTTT
CAWSSAAGLFF
>.|TRBJ2-2|.|TRBV9
TGTGCCAGCAGCCCCCGGGGGACCGGGGAGCTGTTTTTT
CASSPRGTGELFF
>once|TRBJ1-4|.|TRBV7-9
TGTGCCAGCATCAACTTACTTAATGAAAAACTGTTTTTT
CASINLLNEKLFF
>.|TRBJ2-1|TRBD2|TRBV9
TGTGCCAGCAGCGTAGGCACTAGCGAATACAATGAGCAGTTCTTC
CASSVGTSEYNEQFF
>few|TRBJ1-2|.|TRBV5-4
TGTGCCAGCAGCGTGGACAGTCACTTAAACTATGGCTACACCTTC
CASSVDSHLNYGYTF
>.|TRBJ2-7|.|TRBV3-1/TRBV3-2
TGTGCCAGCAGCCAAGCTTCAACAGGACCATACGAGCAGTACTTC
CASSQASTGPYEQYF
>.|TRBJ2-1|.|TRBV15
TGTGCCACCAGCAGAGGGAGTGGAACTTACAATGAGCAGTTCTTC
CATSRGSGTYNEQFF
>few|TRBJ1-1|.|TRBV29-1
TGCAGCGTTGACGGGCTGAACACTGAAGCTTTCTTT
CSVDGLNTEAFF
>.|TRBJ2-1|.|TRBV13
TGTGCCAGCAGCCGCGGACTGAGCTCCTACAATGAGCAGTTCTTC
CASSRGLSSYNEQFF
>.|TRBJ1-2|.|TRBV29-1
TGCAGCGTTGAAGATCCAAAGGACAGCCTCTATGGCTACACCTTC
CSVEDPKDSLYGYTF
>many|TRBJ1-5|.|TRBV9
TGTGCCAGCAGCCTTGATGTTTCCAATCAGCCCCAGCATTTT
CASSLDVSNQPQHF
>.|TRBJ1-1|.|TRBV4-3
TGCGCCAGCAGCCAAGCCTGGGGGTGGAACACTGAAGCTTTCTTT
CASSQAWGWNTEAFF
>.|TRBJ2-2|TRBD2|TRBV4-2
TGTGCCAGCAGCCAAAATTTTGCGGGAGGGCCCAGTACCGGGGAGCTGTTTTTT
CASSQNFAGGPSTGELFF
>.|TRBJ2-3|.|TRBV5-4
TGTGCCAGCAGCTTGGCCACTAGCCTGAACACAGATACGCAGTATTTT
CASSLATSLNTDTQYF
>.|TRBJ2-1|TRBD1|TRBV13
TGTGCCAGCAGCCCCGGACAGGGTCTTTACAATGAGCAGTTCTTC
CASSPGQGLYNEQFF
>.|TRBJ2-1|.|TRBV27
TGTGCCAGCAGTTTAGACGGAAGCTCCTACAATGAGCAGTTCTTC
CASSLDGSSYNEQFF
>.|TRBJ1-1|.|TRBV5-6
TGTGCCAGCACAGCGGGCACTGAAGCTTTCTTT
CASTAGTEAFF
>.|TRBJ1-1|.|TRBV5-4
TGTGCCAGCAGCTTAAAAGTGCGGGGGAAAAACACTGAAGCTTTCTTT
CASSLKVRGKNTEAFF
>.|TRBJ1-1|.|TRBV12-3/TRBV12-4
TGTGCCAGCAGTTTCATCAGGGACACTGAAGCTTTCTTT
CASSFIRDTEAFF
>once|TRBJ2-1|TRBD2|TRBV20-1
TGCAGTGCTAGTGGGGGCACTTCACTAGCGGGAATAAAGGGTGAGCAGTTCTTC
CSASGGTSLAGIKGEQFF
>.|TRBJ2-3|.|TRBV10-3
TGTGCCATCAGTCCCGGTATGGACACGCAGTATTTT
CAISPGMDTQYF
>.|TRBJ1-1|TRBD1|TRBV6-5
TGTGCCAGCAGATCGGGACAGGGCGGGCACACTGAAGCTTTCTTT
CASRSGQGGHTEAFF
>few|TRBJ2-5|TRBD2|TRBV7-2
TGTGCCAGCAGCGGACTAGCGGGAGTAGAGACCCAGTACTTC
CASSGLAGVETQYF
>.|TRBJ2-1|TRBD2|TRBV19
TGTGCCAGTAGCCCCGGGACTAGCGGGAGAGACTCCTACAATGAGCAGTTCTTC
CASSPGTSGRDSYNEQFF
>.|TRBJ1-5|.|TRBV6-2/TRBV6-3
TGTGCCAGCAGTTCCACCTCCTTCGCCCAGCATTTT
CASSSTSFAQHF
>.|TRBJ2-7|.|TRBV7-2
TGTGCCAGCAGCTTAGGATCAGTGCCCTCCTACGAGCAGTACTTC
CASSLGSVPSYEQYF